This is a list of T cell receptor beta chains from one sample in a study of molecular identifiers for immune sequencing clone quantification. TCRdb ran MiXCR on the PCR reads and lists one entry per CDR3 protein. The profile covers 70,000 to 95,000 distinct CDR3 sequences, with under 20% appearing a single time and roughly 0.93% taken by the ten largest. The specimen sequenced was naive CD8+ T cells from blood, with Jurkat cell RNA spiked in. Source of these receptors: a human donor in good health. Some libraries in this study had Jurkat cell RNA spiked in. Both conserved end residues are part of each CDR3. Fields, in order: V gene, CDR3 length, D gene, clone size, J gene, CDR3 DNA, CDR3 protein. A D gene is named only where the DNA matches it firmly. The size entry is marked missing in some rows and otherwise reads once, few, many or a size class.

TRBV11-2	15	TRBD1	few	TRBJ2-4	TGTGCCAGCAGCCTCGGGACAGGGATTGGAGGCATTCAGTACTTC	CASSLGTGIGGIQYF
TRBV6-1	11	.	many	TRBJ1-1	TGTGCCAGCAGTGTAGGAGGACGCGCTTTCTTT	CASSVGGRAFF
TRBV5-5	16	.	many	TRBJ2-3	TGTGCCAGCAGCTTGGAAGGCGGGGTCAGCACAGATACGCAGTATTTT	CASSLEGGVSTDTQYF
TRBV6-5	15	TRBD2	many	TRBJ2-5	TGTGCCAGCAGTAACCCGGGACTAGCGGAAGAGACCCAGTACTTC	CASSNPGLAEETQYF
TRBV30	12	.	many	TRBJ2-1	TGTGCCTGGAGTGAGGGGTACAATGAGCAGTTCTTC	CAWSEGYNEQFF
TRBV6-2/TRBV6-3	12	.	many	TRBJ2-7	TGTGCCAGCAGTCCAGGGTTTTACGAGCAGTACTTC	CASSPGFYEQYF
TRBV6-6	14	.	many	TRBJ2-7	TGTGCCAGCAGAGCCACCCTGAGCTCCTACGAGCAGTACTTC	CASRATLSSYEQYF
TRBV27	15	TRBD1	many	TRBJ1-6	TGTGCCAGCAGTCCCCACAGGGGTACAGGTTCACCCCTCCACTTT	CASSPHRGTGSPLHF
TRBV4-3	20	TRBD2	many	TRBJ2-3	TGCGCCAGCAGCCAAGACCTAGCGGGAGGATCGTTTGGTAGCACAGATACGCAGTATTTT	CASSQDLAGGSFGSTDTQYF
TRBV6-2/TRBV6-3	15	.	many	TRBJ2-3	TGTGCCAGCAGTTCTACGGGAGTCAGCACAGATACGCAGTATTTT	CASSSTGVSTDTQYF
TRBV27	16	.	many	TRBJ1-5	TGTGCCAGCAGTCCTAACCCCGGGCTTTACAATCAGCCCCAGCATTTT	CASSPNPGLYNQPQHF
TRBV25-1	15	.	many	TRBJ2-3	TGTGCCAGCAGTGAATATGTTATCGGGACAGATACGCAGTATTTT	CASSEYVIGTDTQYF
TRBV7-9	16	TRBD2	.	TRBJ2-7	TGTGCCAGCAGCTTAGCCAGGACTAGCGGGAGCCACGAGCAGTACTTC	CASSLARTSGSHEQYF
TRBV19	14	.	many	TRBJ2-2	TGTGCCAGTAGTATTGGGCCGCTGACCGGGGAGCTGTTTTTT	CASSIGPLTGELFF
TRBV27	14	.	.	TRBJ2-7	TGTGCCAGCAGCCCACAGGGAGCCCCCTACGAGCAGTACTTC	CASSPQGAPYEQYF
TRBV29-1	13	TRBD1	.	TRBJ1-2	TGCAGCGTGGACAGGGGGCAAGACAACGGCTACACCTTC	CSVDRGQDNGYTF
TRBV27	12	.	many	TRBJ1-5	TGTGCCAGCAGTCAGTGGAATCAGCCCCAGCATTTT	CASSQWNQPQHF
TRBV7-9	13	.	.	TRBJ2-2	TGTGCCAGCAGCCCCTGGGGTAACGGGGAGCTGTTTTTT	CASSPWGNGELFF
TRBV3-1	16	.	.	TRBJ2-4	TGTGCCAGCAGCCAAAGAGCGGCCCCGAGGAAAAACATTCAGTACTTC	CASSQRAAPRKNIQYF
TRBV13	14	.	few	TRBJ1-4	TGTGCCAGCAGCAGCCTGTCGTTGGGTGAAGAACTGTTTTTT	CASSSLSLGEELFF
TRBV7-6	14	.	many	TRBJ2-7	TGTGCCAGCGCCTTAATTGAGGGGTCCTACGAGCAGTACTTC	CASALIEGSYEQYF
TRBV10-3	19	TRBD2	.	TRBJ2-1	TGTACCATCAGTGTTCCCTCTATAACCCTAGCGGGGGGATACAATGAGCAGTTCTTC	CTISVPSITLAGGYNEQFF
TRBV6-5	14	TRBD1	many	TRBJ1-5	TGTGCCAGCAGTGAGGACAGGGCCAATCAGCCCCAGCATTTT	CASSEDRANQPQHF
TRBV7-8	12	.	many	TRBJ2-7	TGTGCCAGCAGCTTAGTCCAGAACGAGCAGTACTTC	CASSLVQNEQYF
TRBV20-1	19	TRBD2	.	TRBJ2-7	TGCAGCGCTAGAACCGCCGGGACTAGCAGGAGTTCGCCTCCCTACGAGCAGTACTTC	CSARTAGTSRSSPPYEQYF
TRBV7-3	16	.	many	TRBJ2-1	TGTGCCACTCCACCCCGGGACCCGAGCTCCTACAATGAGCAGTTCTTC	CATPPRDPSSYNEQFF
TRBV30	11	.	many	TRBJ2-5	TGTGCCTGGAACACAGGGCAGACCCAGTACTTC	CAWNTGQTQYF
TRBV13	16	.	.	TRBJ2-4	TGTGTCAGCAGCTTAGAAGCGAGGGGCCCCAAAAATATTCAGTACTTC	CVSSLEARGPKNIQYF
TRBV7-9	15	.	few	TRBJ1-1	TGTGCCAGCAGGCCCGGACCGCTCGTGGACACTGAAGCTTTCTTT	CASRPGPLVDTEAFF
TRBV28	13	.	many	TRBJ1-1	TGTGCCAGCAGTTATCGGGGTAGCACTGAAGCTTTCTTT	CASSYRGSTEAFF
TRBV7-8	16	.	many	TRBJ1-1	TGTGCCAGCAGCTTATGGCGGCGGGGGGTAAACACTGAAGCTTTCTTT	CASSLWRRGVNTEAFF
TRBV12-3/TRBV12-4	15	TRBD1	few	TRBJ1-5	TGTGCCAGCAGTCCCGGGACAGAGAGCAATCAGTCCCAGCATTTT	CASSPGTESNQSQHF
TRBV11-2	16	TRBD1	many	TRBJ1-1	TGTGCCAGCAGCTTAGCAGTCAGGGGGCGCGGGACTGAAGCTTTCTTT	CASSLAVRGRGTEAFF
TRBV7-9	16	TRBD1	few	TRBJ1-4	TGTGCCAGCACCACATCCACCGGGACAGGGAGCGAAAAACTGTTTTTT	CASTTSTGTGSEKLFF
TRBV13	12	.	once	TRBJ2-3	TGTGCCATGAAGGAGGGAGTAGATACGCAGTATTTT	CAMKEGVDTQYF
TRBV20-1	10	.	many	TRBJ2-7	TGCAGTGCTAGATGGGACGAGCAGTACTTC	CSARWDEQYF
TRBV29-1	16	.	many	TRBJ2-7	TGCAGCACCGCACCGAAAGGACAGATGAGCTCCTACGAGCAGTACTTC	CSTAPKGQMSSYEQYF
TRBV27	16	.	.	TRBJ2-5	TGTGCCAGCAGTCACCGACTAGGGACCTTTTCTGAGACCCAGTACTTC	CASSHRLGTFSETQYF
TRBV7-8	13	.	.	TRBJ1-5	TGTGCCAGCGGCCCCGGGAGTAGCCAGCCCCAGCATTTT	CASGPGSSQPQHF
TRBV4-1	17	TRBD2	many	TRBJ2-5	TGCGCCAGCAGCCAAGAGAGACTAGCGGGGGGCCTGGAGACCCAGTACTTC	CASSQERLAGGLETQYF
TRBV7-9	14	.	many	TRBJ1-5	TGTGCCAGCAGCTTATCTGCTAGCAATCAGCCCCAGCATTTT	CASSLSASNQPQHF
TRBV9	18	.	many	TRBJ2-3	TGTGCCAGCAGCCCCCGTGTGGGGGGAGTAAGTTTTTCAGATACGCAGTATTTT	CASSPRVGGVSFSDTQYF
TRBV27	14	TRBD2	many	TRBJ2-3	TGTGCCAGCAGCCCTAGCGGCTACACAGATACGCAGTATTTT	CASSPSGYTDTQYF
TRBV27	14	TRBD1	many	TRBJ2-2	TGTGCCACCTCGGACAGGGGAGGCACCGGGGAGCTGTTTTTT	CATSDRGGTGELFF
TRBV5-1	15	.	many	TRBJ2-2	TGCGCCAGCAGCTTTTTTCAGGAGAACACCGGGGAGCTGTTTTTT	CASSFFQENTGELFF
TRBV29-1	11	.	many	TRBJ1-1	TGCAGCGTTTACAGTGATACTGAAGCTTTCTTT	CSVYSDTEAFF
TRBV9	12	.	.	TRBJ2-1	TGTGCCAGCAGCGTAGAAGGCAATGAGCAGTTCTTC	CASSVEGNEQFF
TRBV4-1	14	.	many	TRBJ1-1	TGCGCCAGCAGCCCTAGCCCAGCGAACACTGAAGCTTTCTTT	CASSPSPANTEAFF
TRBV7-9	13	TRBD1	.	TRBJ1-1	TGTGCCAGCAGCTCCCGGGACAGGACTGAAGCTTTCTTT	CASSSRDRTEAFF
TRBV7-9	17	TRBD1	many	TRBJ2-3	TGTGCCAGCATCGCCTCAATAGAGGGACAGGAGACAGATACGCAGTATTTT	CASIASIEGQETDTQYF
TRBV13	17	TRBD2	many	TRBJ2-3	TGTGCCAGCAGCTTAGGAGCGGGGGGGACTAGCACAGATACGCAGTATTTT	CASSLGAGGTSTDTQYF
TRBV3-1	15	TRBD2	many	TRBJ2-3	TGTGCCAGCAGCCAAAAGGGACTACGGGAAGATACGCAGTATTTT	CASSQKGLREDTQYF
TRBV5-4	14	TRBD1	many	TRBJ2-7	TGTGCCAGCAGCTTTGGACAGGGATCCTACGAGCAGTACTTC	CASSFGQGSYEQYF